This TCR beta chain was captured in a study of T cells after posttransplantation cyclophosphamide. Study-wide findings and caveats: Blood and skin or GI T cell repertoires showed limited TRB overlap. After PTCy, TRB diversity resembled that of CNI/methotrexate controls.

Cyclophosphamide on days +3 and +4 followed busulfan-fludarabine conditioning and a marrow graft. This clone was seen more than once but under ten times. Its antigen remains unknown. Repertoires were generated with immunoSEQ multiplex PCR, while TCRdb's copy carries only in-frame clones and drops some. Here the sample spans 10,000 to 15,000 clones, about 2.1% being singletons. This CDR3 contains 13 residues. The V and J ends lost 2 bases and 5 bases respectively, with 9 bases between them. Looked up from germline, CDR1 is SGHTA and CDR2 is FQGTGA. The origin of this receptor is a young adult male patient who received an allogeneic stem cell transplant from a related donor, was CMV-positive, and had no GVHD. The graft donor may have contributed some T cells. The chain recombines TRBV7-3 with TRBJ2-5; tentatively, D is TRBD2 (5 bases). Sequencing was performed on PBMCs, taken after allogeneic stem cell transplant with posttransplant cyclophosphamide. This chain's CDR3 is CASSLYGGETQYF. CDR3 sequence (DNA): TGTGCCAGCAGCTTATACGGCGGGGAGACCCAGTACTTC.